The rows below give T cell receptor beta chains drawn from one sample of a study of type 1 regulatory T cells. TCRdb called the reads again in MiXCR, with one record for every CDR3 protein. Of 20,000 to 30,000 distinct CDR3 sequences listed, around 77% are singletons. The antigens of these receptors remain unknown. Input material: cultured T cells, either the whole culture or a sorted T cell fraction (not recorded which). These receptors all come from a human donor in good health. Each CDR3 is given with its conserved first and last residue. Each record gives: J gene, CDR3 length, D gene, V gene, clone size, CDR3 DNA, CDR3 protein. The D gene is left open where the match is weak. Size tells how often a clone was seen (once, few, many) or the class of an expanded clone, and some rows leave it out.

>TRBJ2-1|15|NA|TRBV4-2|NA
TGTGCCAGCAGCCAAGCCGGAGGGGCCTACAATGAGCAGTTCTTC
CASSQAGGAYNEQFF
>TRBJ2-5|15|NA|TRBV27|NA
TGTGCCAGCAGTTTGGGGCCTAGAAGTCGAGAGACCCAGTACTTC
CASSLGPRSRETQYF
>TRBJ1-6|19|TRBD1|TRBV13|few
TGTGCCAGCAGCCCTCGGCCGAGACAGGGGCGAAGCTATAATTCACCCCTCCACTTT
CASSPRPRQGRSYNSPLHF
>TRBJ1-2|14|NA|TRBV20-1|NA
TGCAGTGCTAGAGATTCGGGGGGAATCTATGGCTACACCTTC
CSARDSGGIYGYTF
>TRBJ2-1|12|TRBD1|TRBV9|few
TGTGCCAATGGACAGGGCAACAATGAGCAGTTCTTC
CANGQGNNEQFF
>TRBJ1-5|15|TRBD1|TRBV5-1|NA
TGCGCCAGCAGGCGGGGACAGGGGGTCAATCAGCCCCAGCATTTT
CASRRGQGVNQPQHF
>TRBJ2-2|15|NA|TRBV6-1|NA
TGTGCCAGCAGTAGATCAGGGGAGGGGGCCGGGGAGCTGTTTTTT
CASSRSGEGAGELFF
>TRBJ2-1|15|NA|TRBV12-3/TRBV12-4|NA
TGTGCCAGCAGTTTACAGGGTCCACCCTACAATGAGCAGTTCTTC
CASSLQGPPYNEQFF
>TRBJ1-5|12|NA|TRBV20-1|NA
TGCAGTGCTAAACCGGGCAATCAGCCCCAGCATTTT
CSAKPGNQPQHF
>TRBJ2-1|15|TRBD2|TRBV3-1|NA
TGTGCCAGCAGCATAGCGGGGGAGTTTCGGGGTGAGCAGTTCTTC
CASSIAGEFRGEQFF
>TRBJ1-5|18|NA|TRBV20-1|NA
TGCAGTGCTACCGGGAGTCGCACAGGGTGGAAAGGTGGGCAGCCCCAGCATTTT
CSATGSRTGWKGGQPQHF
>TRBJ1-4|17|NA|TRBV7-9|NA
TGTGCCAGCAGCCTAACCGGTCGGCTAAGGGGTAACGAAAAACTGTTTTTT
CASSLTGRLRGNEKLFF
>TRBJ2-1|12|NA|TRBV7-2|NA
TGTGCCAGCAGCTCCAGGGTTTGGGAGCAGTTCTTC
CASSSRVWEQFF
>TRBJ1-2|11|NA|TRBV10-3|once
TGTGCCATCAGTGAGTTAGATGGCTACACCTTC
CAISELDGYTF
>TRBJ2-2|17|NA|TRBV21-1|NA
TGTGCCAGCAGCTCCCGGCAAAGGGGAGGGAACACCGGGGAGCTGTTTTTT
CASSSRQRGGNTGELFF
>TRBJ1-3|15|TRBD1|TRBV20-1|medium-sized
TGCAGTGCTACCACAGGGGCTTACTCTGGAAACACCATATATTTT
CSATTGAYSGNTIYF
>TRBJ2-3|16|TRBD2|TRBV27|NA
TGTGCCAGCAGTCTCGGGACTAGCCGAAGCACAGATACGCAGTATTTT
CASSLGTSRSTDTQYF
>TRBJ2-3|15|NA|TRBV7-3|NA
TGTGCCAGCAGCTTACGGGCAGGGAGAACAGATACGCAGTATTTT
CASSLRAGRTDTQYF
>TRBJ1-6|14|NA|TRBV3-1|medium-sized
TGTGCCAGCAGGCGTTCAGGAAATAATTCACCCCTCCACTTT
CASRRSGNNSPLHF
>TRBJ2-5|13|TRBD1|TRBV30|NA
TGTGCCTGGGTAACAGGGGGCGCAGAGACCCAGTACTTC
CAWVTGGAETQYF
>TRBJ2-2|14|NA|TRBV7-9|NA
TGTGCCAGCAGCTTTTGGGGCGGCACCGGGGAGCTGTTTTTT
CASSFWGGTGELFF
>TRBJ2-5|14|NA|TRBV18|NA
TGTGCCAGCTCACCTTTGGATCTCGGGGAGACCCAGTACTTC
CASSPLDLGETQYF
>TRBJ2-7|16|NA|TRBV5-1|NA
TGCGCCAGCAGCCAGGGGACCTACAACACCCCCTACGAGCAGTACTTC
CASSQGTYNTPYEQYF
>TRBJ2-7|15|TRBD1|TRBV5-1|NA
TGCGCCAGCAGCTTGGAAGAACAGGGGACGTACGAGCAGTACTTC
CASSLEEQGTYEQYF
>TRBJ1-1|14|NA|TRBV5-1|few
TGCGCCAGCAGACCTGACAGACCCGGGACTGAAGCTTTCTTT
CASRPDRPGTEAFF
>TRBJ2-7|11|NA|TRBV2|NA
TGTGCCAGCAGCTCCAATAACGAGCAGTACTTC
CASSSNNEQYF
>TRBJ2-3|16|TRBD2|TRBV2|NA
TGTGCCAGCAGGGCACTAGCGGCGCTCAGCACAGATACGCAGTATTTT
CASRALAALSTDTQYF
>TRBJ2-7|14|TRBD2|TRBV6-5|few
TGTGCCAGCAAAGTGGCGGGGGTCACCTACGAGCAGTACTTC
CASKVAGVTYEQYF
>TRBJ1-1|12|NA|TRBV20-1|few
TGCAGTGCTAGCGGACCGACGACCGAAGCTTTCTTT
CSASGPTTEAFF
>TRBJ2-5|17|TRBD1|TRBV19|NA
TGTGCCAGTAGTACCTCGCCCTGGACAGGGGGTCGAGAGACCCAGTACTTC
CASSTSPWTGGRETQYF
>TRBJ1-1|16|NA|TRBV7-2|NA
TGTGCCAGCAGCTTAGATCGGGGGGTGCAGAGCGCTGAAGCTTTCTTT
CASSLDRGVQSAEAFF
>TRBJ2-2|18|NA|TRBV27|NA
TGTGCCAGCACCAAAGAGATTAGGGAATTAGCCTATACAGGGGAGCTGTTTTTT
CASTKEIRELAYTGELFF
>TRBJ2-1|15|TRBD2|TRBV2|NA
TGTGCCAGCAGGAGGACTAGCGGGAACTACAATGAGCAGTTCTTC
CASRRTSGNYNEQFF
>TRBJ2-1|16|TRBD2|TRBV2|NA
TGTGCCAGCATGGGGGGACTAGCGGTACTAGCGGGGGAGCAGTTCTTC
CASMGGLAVLAGEQFF
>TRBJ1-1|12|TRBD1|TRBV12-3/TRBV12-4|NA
TGTGCCAGCAGACAGGACAGGGGGGAAGCTTTCTTT
CASRQDRGEAFF
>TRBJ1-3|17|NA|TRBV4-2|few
TGTGCCAGCAGCCAAGATAGCAGGGCAGGGTCCGGAAACACCATATATTTT
CASSQDSRAGSGNTIYF